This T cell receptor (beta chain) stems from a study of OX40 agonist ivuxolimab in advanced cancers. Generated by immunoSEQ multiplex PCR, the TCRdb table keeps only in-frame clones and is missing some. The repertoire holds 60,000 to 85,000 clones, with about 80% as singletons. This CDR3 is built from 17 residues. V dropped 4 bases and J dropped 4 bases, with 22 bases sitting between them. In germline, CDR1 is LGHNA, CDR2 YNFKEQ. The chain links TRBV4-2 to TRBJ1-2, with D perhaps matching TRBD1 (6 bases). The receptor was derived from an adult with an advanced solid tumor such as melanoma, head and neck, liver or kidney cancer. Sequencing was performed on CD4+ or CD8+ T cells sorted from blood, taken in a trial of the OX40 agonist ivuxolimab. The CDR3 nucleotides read TGTGCCAGCAGCCCCTCAAGATTGCAGGGGCGCGGCTATGGCTACACCTTC. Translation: CASSPSRLQGRGYGYTF.